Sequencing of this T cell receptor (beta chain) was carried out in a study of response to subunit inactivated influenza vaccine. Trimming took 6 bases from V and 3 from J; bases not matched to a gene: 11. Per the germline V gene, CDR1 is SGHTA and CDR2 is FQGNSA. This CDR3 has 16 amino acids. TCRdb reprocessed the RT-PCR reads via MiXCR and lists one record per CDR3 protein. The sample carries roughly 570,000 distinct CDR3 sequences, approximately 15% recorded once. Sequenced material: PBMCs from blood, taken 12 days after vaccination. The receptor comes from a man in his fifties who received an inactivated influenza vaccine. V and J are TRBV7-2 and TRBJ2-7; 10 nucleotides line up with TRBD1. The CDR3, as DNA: TGTGCCAGCAGTCAATACGGACAGGGGGTAAACTACGAGCAGTACTTC. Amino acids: CASSQYGQGVNYEQYF.